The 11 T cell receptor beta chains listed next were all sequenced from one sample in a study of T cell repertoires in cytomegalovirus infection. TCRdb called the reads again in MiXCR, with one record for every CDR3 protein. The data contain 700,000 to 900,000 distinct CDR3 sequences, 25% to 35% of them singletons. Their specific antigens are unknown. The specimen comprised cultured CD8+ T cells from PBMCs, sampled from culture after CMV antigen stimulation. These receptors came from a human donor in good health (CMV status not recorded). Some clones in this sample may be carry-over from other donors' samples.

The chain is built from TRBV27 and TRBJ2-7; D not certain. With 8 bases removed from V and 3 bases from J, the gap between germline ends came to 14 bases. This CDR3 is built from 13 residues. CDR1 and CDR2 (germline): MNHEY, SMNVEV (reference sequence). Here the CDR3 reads CASAGAGGYEQYF. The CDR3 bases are TGTGCCAGCGCCGGTGCTGGTGGCTACGAGCAGTACTTC.

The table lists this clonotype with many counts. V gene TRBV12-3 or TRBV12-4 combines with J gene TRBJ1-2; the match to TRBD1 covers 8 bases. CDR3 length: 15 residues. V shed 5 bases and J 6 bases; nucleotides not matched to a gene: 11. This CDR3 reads CASSQAPAGGNGYTF. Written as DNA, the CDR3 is TGTGCCAGCAGTCAAGCACCGGCAGGGGGCAATGGCTACACCTTC.

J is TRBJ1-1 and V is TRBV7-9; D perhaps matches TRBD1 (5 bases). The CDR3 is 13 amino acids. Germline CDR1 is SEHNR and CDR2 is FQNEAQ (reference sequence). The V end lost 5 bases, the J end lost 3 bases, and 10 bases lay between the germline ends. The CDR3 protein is CASSQTDYTEAFF. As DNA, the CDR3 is TGTGCCAGCAGCCAGACAGATTACACTGAAGCTTTCTTT. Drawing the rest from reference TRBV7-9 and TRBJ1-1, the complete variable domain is DTGVSQNPRHKITKRGQNVTFRCDPISEHNRLYWYRQTLGQGPEFLTYFQNEAQLEKSRLLSDRFSAERPKGSFSTLEIQRTEQGDSAMYLCASSQTDYTEAFFGQGTRLTVV.

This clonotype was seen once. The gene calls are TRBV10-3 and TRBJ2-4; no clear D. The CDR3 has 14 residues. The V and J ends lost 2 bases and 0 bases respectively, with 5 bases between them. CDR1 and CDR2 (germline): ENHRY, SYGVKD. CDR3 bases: TGTGCCATCAGTGAGGGGCTAGCCAAAAACATTCAGTACTTC. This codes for CAISEGLAKNIQYF.

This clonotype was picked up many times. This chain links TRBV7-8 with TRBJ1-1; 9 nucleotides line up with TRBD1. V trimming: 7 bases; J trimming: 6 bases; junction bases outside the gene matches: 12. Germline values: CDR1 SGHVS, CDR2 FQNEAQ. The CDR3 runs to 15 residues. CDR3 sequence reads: CASTDVRDRVPEAFF. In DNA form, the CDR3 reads TGTGCCAGCACCGACGTCCGGGACAGGGTTCCTGAAGCTTTCTTT.

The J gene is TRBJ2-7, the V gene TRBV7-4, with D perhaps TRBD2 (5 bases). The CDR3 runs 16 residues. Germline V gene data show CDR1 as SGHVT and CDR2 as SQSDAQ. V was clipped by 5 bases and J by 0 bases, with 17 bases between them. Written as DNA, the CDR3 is TGTGCCAGCAGCCGTCGTGTGGCGGGCGTCTCCTACGAGCAGTACTTC. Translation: CASSRRVAGVSYEQYF.

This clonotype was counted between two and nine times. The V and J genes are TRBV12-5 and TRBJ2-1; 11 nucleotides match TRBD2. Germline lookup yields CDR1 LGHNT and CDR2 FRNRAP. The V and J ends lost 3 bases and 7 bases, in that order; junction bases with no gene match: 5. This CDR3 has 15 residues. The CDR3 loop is CASGFTSGGANEQFF. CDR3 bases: TGTGCTAGTGGTTTTACTAGCGGGGGTGCGAATGAGCAGTTCTTC.

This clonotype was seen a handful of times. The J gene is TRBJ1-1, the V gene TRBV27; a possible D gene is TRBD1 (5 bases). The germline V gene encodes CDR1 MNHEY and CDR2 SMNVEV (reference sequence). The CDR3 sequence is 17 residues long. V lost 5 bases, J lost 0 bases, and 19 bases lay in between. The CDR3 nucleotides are TGTGCCAGCAGTACCAGAGGTACAGGCCCTCTGAACACTGAAGCTTTCTTT. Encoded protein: CASSTRGTGPLNTEAFF.

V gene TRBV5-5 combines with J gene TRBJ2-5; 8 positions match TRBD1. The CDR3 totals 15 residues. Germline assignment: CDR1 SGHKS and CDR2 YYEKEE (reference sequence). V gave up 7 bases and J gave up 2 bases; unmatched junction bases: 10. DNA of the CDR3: TGTGCCAGCCTAGCAGGGGGCGAAATTCAAGAGACCCAGTACTTC. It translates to CASLAGGEIQETQYF. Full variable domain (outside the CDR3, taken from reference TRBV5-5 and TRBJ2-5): DAGVTQSPTHLIKTRGQQVTLRCSPISGHKSVSWYQQVLGQGPQFIFQYYEKEERGRGNFPDRFSARQFPNYSSELNVNALLLGDSALYLCASLAGGEIQETQYFGPGTRLLVL.

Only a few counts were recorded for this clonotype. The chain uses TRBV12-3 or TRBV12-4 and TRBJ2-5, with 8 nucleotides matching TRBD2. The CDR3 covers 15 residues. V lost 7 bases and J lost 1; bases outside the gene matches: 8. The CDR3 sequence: CASTQRAGGQETQYF. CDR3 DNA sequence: TGTGCCAGCACCCAACGTGCGGGGGGCCAAGAGACCCAGTACTTC.

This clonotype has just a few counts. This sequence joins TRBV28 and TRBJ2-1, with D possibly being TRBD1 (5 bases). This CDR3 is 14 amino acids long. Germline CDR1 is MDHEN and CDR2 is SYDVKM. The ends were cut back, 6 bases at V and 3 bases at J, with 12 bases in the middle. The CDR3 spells CASRSAGYYNEQFF. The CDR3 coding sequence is TGTGCCAGCAGATCTGCAGGGTACTACAATGAGCAGTTCTTC.